Following are 30 T cell receptor beta chains from one sample sequenced in a study of T cells in Graves' hyperthyroidism and ophthalmopathy. Amplified TCR beta CDR3 regions derived from RNA transcripts. HTBI primers were the set used in a first-round RT-PCR of the TCR CDR3. MiXCR, run by TCRdb on the multiplex PCR reads, gives a single entry per CDR3 protein. The table records about 420,000 distinct CDR3 sequences, 15% to 18% of them present only once. The specimen sequenced was blood. The receptors originated from a woman in her late teens or twenties with Graves' hyperthyroidism.

The chain carries TRBV5-4 and TRBJ2-1; TRBD1 matches 9 bases. The V gene end was trimmed by 3 bases and the J gene end by 0 bases; junction bases not matched to a gene: 7. Germline CDR1 and CDR2: SGHNT and YYREEE (reference sequence). The length of the CDR3 is 17 residues. The chain's CDR3 is CASSSRATGGSYNEQFF. The CDR3 nucleotides read TGTGCCAGCAGCTCTCGGGCGACAGGGGGCTCCTACAATGAGCAGTTCTTC.

This clonotype was observed many times. V and J are TRBV2 and TRBJ1-2, with 7 bases matching TRBD1. J lost 2 bases, V lost 7 bases, and 16 bases had no gene match. CDR1 is SNHLY and CDR2 is FYNNEI in the germline V gene. This CDR3 spans 17 amino acids. This CDR3 reads CASKKEKMTGRNYGYTF. The CDR3 DNA reads TGTGCCAGCAAGAAAGAAAAAATGACAGGGAGGAACTATGGCTACACCTTC.

This clonotype was found many times. This chain connects TRBV6-5 to TRBJ2-7, with D perhaps given as TRBD1 or TRBD2 (6 bases each). Trimming cost V 0 bases and J 2 bases, with 11 bases left between them. CDR3 length: 15 residues. In germline, CDR1 is MNHEY, CDR2 SVGAGI. The CDR3 DNA reads as TGTGCCAGCAGTTACTCGCGGGACAAGGCCTACGAGCAGTACTTC. Its protein is CASSYSRDKAYEQYF.

This clonotype appeared many times. The chain couples TRBV2 to TRBJ2-4; TRBD1 aligns across 7 bases. Germline V gene data show CDR1 as SNHLY and CDR2 as FYNNEI. After removal of 4 bases from V and 9 bases from J, the junction contained 18 bases not matched to a gene. This CDR3 comprises 17 residues. In nucleotides, the CDR3 is TGTGCCAGCAGTGCTTCCGGATGGAGACAGGGTGAGGGCATTCAGTACTTC. Translating gives CASSASGWRQGEGIQYF. The full variable domain, its missing parts supplied by reference TRBV2 and TRBJ2-4, is EPEVTQTPSHQVTQMGQEVILRCVPISNHLYFYWYRQILGQKVEFLVSFYNNEISEKSEIFDDQFSVERPDGSNFTLKIRSTKLEDSAMYFCASSASGWRQGEGIQYFGAGTRLSVL.

For this clonotype: Just one base apart from a much larger clone, this may be a read error. The CDR3 does not close with the conserved phenylalanine or tryptophan, likely indicating a read error. The chain uses TRBV29-1 and TRBJ1-2; no clear D gene. The CDR3 runs to 13 residues. V shed 4 bases and J shed 1 base, with 10 bases lying between them. CDR1 SQVTM and CDR2 ANQGSEA come from the germline V gene. This chain's CDR3 is CSVGHGNNYGYTL. CDR3 bases: TGCAGCGTTGGACACGGGAATAACTATGGCTACACCTTG.

The rearrangement links TRBV7-2 to TRBJ2-6, with D hard to call. The CDR3 is 15 residues long. Germline assignment: CDR1 SGHTA and CDR2 FQGNSA. V was clipped by 4 bases and J by 4 bases, with 11 bases between them. CDR3 coding DNA: TGTGCCAGCAGCTGGAGCCTCTGGGGGGCCAACGTCCTGACTTTC. It codes for CASSWSLWGANVLTF.

This clonotype came up many times. The CDR3 loop is CASSSSNGGNQPQHF. CDR3 nucleotide sequence: TGTGCCAGCAGCTCCTCCAACGGGGGGAATCAGCCCCAGCATTTT. V and J are TRBV7-9 and TRBJ1-5; a possible D gene is TRBD1 (5 bases). Per germline, CDR1 SEHNR and CDR2 FQNEAQ (reference sequence). With 4 bases removed from V and 4 bases from J, the gap between germline ends came to 14 bases. This CDR3 region has 15 residues.

Concerning this clonotype: The junction does not match germline at one end; this may be a read error. The rearrangement uses TRBV9 and TRBJ2-7, with D possibly matching TRBD1 (5 bases). This CDR3 contains 14 residues. Germline V CDR1 and CDR2: SGDLS, YYNGEE. The CDR3 DNA reads as TGTGCCAGCAGCGTAGGGCAGGGTCTCTACGATCAGTACTTC. The encoded protein is CASSVGQGLYDQYF.

This clonotype was recorded at least ten times. This chain uses TRBV20-1 with TRBJ2-3; TRBD2 matches 7 bases. The CDR3 extends over 15 amino acids. With V trimmed by 5 bases and J by 2 bases, 10 bases remained unmatched. CDR1 is DFQATT, CDR2 SNEGSKA, per germline (reference sequence). In DNA, the CDR3 is TGCAGTGCTGCCGGGGCTAGCGGCCTCACAGATACGCAGTATTTT. Residues: CSAAGASGLTDTQYF.

This clonotype was seen many times. The CDR3 region is CASSLGPGYTEAFF. DNA of the CDR3: TGCGCCAGCAGCTTGGGCCCCGGATACACTGAAGCTTTCTTT. The V and J genes are TRBV5-1 and TRBJ1-1, with no clear D. The CDR3 is 14 residues long. Between the trimmed V and J ends, which lost 0 bases and 3 bases, there was a span of 9 bases. Germline V gene data show CDR1 as SGHRS and CDR2 as YFSETQ.

V usage is TRBV14 and J usage is TRBJ2-2, with D maybe TRBD2 (5 bases). Germline V gives CDR1 SGHDN, CDR2 FVKESK. This CDR3 comprises 15 residues. Trimming stripped 7 bases from V and 4 bases from J, with 16 bases between. The CDR3 region has the DNA TGTGCCAGCAAACCTATTGGGAGCGCCACCGGGGAGCTGTTTTTT. Its translation: CASKPIGSATGELFF.

This clonotype was seen only a few times. The rearrangement links TRBV6-6 to TRBJ2-6, with D perhaps given as TRBD1 or TRBD2 (5 bases each). The germline V gene has CDR1 MNHNY and CDR2 SVGAGI (reference sequence). This CDR3 is 16 amino acids long. V lost 1 base and J lost 3, with 10 bases in between. The CDR3 DNA follows: TGTGCCAGCAGTTACTATGGTGGGGGTGGGGCCAACGTCCTGACTTTC. It specifies CASSYYGGGGANVLTF.

V usage is TRBV3-1 and J usage is TRBJ2-3; 8 nucleotides match TRBD1. Germline CDR1 and CDR2: LGHDT and YNNKEL (reference sequence). CDR3 length: 17 amino acids. V was clipped by 1 base and J by 1 base; unmatched bases: 7. The CDR3 nucleotides are TGTGCCAGCAGCCAAGTTCAGGGGGCGTTGGGCACAGATACGCAGTATTTT. Translated, it gives CASSQVQGALGTDTQYF.

This clonotype occurred many times. The chain employs TRBV28 and TRBJ2-5, with 8 nucleotides matching TRBD1. The CDR3 runs to 14 residues. From germline, CDR1 is MDHEN and CDR2 SYDVKM. J lost 3 bases, V lost 2 bases, and 2 bases had no gene match. CDR3 nucleotides: TGTGCCAGCAGTTTACCGGGACAGGAAGAGACCCAGTACTTC. Its translation is CASSLPGQEETQYF.

This clonotype was detected ten times or more. The chain employs TRBV2 and TRBJ1-2, with 9 bases aligning to TRBD1. This CDR3 has 14 amino acids. Trimming cost V 6 bases and J 4 bases; bases outside gene matches: 6. Germline CDR1 SNHLY, CDR2 FYNNEI. For the CDR3, the DNA is TGTGCCAGCAGGAGGGACAGGGAAGTCTATGGCTACACCTTC. The encoded protein is CASRRDREVYGYTF.

Here the CDR3 reads CASNRGQLSGNTIYF. In DNA, the CDR3 is TGTGCCAGCAATAGGGGACAGCTCTCTGGAAACACCATATATTTT. V usage is TRBV12-3 or TRBV12-4 and J usage is TRBJ1-3; 7 nucleotides line up with TRBD1. The CDR3 covers 15 residues. The ends lost 7 bases at V and 0 bases at J; junction bases unmatched: 6.

In its sample, this clonotype was seen many times. This chain connects TRBV7-9 to TRBJ2-7, with TRBD1 as a possible D gene (6 bases). Germline CDR1 and CDR2: SEHNR and FQNEAQ (reference sequence). With 1 base removed from V and 7 bases from J, the gap between germline ends came to 14 bases. CDR3 size: 14 residues. CDR3 nucleotide sequence: TGTGCCAGCAGCTTAGTGGGACAAGCTTCGGAGCAGTACTTC. It is translated as CASSLVGQASEQYF.

The V gene is TRBV9, the J gene TRBJ2-7; D might be TRBD2 (5 bases). This CDR3 has 14 amino acids. V lost 0 bases and J 2 bases, leaving 9 bases between the germline ends. Germline loops: CDR1 SGDLS, CDR2 YYNGEE. The CDR3 here is CASSVGTVTYEQYF. DNA for the CDR3: TGTGCCAGCAGCGTAGGGACTGTAACCTACGAGCAGTACTTC.

This clonotype has only a few counts. The V and J genes are TRBV19 and TRBJ1-3; 7 nucleotides agree with TRBD1. The CDR3 spans 15 residues. V lost 9 bases to trimming and J lost 0 bases; unmatched junction nucleotides: 8. Germline V gene lookup returns CDR1 LNHDA and CDR2 SQIVND (reference sequence). Written as DNA, the CDR3 is TGTGCCAGCCAGGGACAGACCTACTCTGGAAACACCATATATTTT. Protein product: CASQGQTYSGNTIYF.

This clonotype occurred once. The chain combines TRBV28 with TRBJ2-5; TRBD2 agrees at 7 bases. The trim removed 3 bases at V and 1 base at J, leaving 8 bases unmatched. Germline CDR1 and CDR2: MDHEN and SYDVKM. CDR3 length: 16 amino acids. The CDR3 here is CASSFGSGGGQETQYF. Written as DNA, the CDR3 is TGTGCCAGCAGTTTTGGGTCGGGAGGAGGCCAAGAGACCCAGTACTTC. The full variable domain, completed using reference TRBV28 and TRBJ2-5, is DVKVTQSSRYLVKRTGEKVFLECVQDMDHENMFWYRQDPGLGLRLIYFSYDVKMKEKGDIPEGYSVSREKKERFSLILESASTNQTSMYLCASSFGSGGGQETQYFGPGTRLLVL.

This clonotype turned up a few times. This chain links TRBV20-1 with TRBJ2-5, with 7 bases fitting TRBD2. CDR3 length: 15 residues. Per the germline V gene, CDR1 is DFQATT and CDR2 is SNEGSKA (reference sequence). Losses at the gene ends were 1 base for V and 1 base for J; bases not matched to a gene: 6. The DNA for the CDR3 is TGCAGTGCTAGAGGTGGGGGGGGTATCCAAGAGACCCAGTACTTC. Protein product: CSARGGGGIQETQYF.

There are many counts of this clonotype. This chain joins TRBV11-2 and TRBJ2-5; perhaps TRBD2 as D (6 bases). The CDR3 spans 15 residues. Germline CDR1 SGHAT, CDR2 FQNNGV. The ends were cut back, 5 bases at V and 0 bases at J, with 13 bases in the middle. The CDR3 is CASSASGTHQETQYF. In DNA, the CDR3 is TGTGCCAGCAGCGCCTCCGGGACTCACCAAGAGACCCAGTACTTC.

V and J are TRBV7-2 and TRBJ1-1; possibly TRBD1 for D (6 bases). Trimming cost V 5 bases and J 1 base, with 11 bases left between them. The germline V gene encodes CDR1 SGHTA and CDR2 FQGNSA. This CDR3 contains 14 residues. CDR3 sequence: CASSQNRANTEAFF. The CDR3 DNA reads as TGTGCCAGCAGCCAGAACAGGGCGAACACTGAAGCTTTCTTT.

The chain recombines TRBV27 with TRBJ2-1; a weak D match, TRBD2 (6 bases). This CDR3 comprises 13 residues. V lost 5 bases, J lost 8 bases, and 13 bases lay in between. Per germline, CDR1 MNHEY and CDR2 SMNVEV (reference sequence). Here the CDR3 reads CASSRAGSHEQFF. The DNA of the CDR3 is TGTGCCAGCAGTAGGGCGGGATCCCATGAGCAGTTCTTC.

The sample holds a few counts of this clonotype. This chain connects TRBV5-1 to TRBJ2-7; 7 bases line up with TRBD1. The germline V gene has CDR1 SGHRS and CDR2 YFSETQ. The J segment lost 0 bases and the V segment lost 4 bases, leaving 4 bases of the junction unmatched. The CDR3 sequence is 14 residues long. The CDR3 DNA sequence: TGCGCCAGCAGCGCGTGGGACAGCTCCTACGAGCAGTACTTC. Its translation: CASSAWDSSYEQYF. The full variable domain, with the rest looked up from reference TRBV5-1 and TRBJ2-7, is KAGVTQTPRYLIKTRGQQVTLSCSPISGHRSVSWYQQTPGQGLQFLFEYFSETQRNKGNFPGRFSGRQFSNSRSEMNVSTLELGDSALYLCASSAWDSSYEQYFGPGTRLTVT.

This chain links TRBV9 with TRBJ2-7; 12 bases line up with TRBD2. Germline lookup yields CDR1 SGDLS and CDR2 YYNGEE. The CDR3 is made up of 17 amino acids. V trimming: 0 bases; J trimming: 0 bases; junction bases outside the gene matches: 4. CDR3 bases: TGTGCCAGCAGCGTAGGGACTAGCGGGGCCCTCTCCTACGAGCAGTACTTC. Amino acids: CASSVGTSGALSYEQYF.

The rearrangement uses TRBV28 and TRBJ1-1; unclear D gene. The CDR3 runs to 15 residues. Germline lookup yields CDR1 MDHEN and CDR2 SYDVKM. Deletions cut 1 base from V and 5 bases from J, with 14 bases between. The chain's CDR3 is CASSLLLGVGTEAFF. For the CDR3, the DNA is TGTGCCAGCAGTTTATTATTGGGAGTCGGGACTGAAGCTTTCTTT.

This clonotype came up a few times. V usage is TRBV29-1 and J usage is TRBJ1-3; TRBD1 matches 7 bases. This CDR3 is built from 13 residues. The J segment lost 2 bases and the V segment lost 4 bases, leaving 2 bases of the junction unmatched. CDR1 SQVTM and CDR2 ANQGSEA come from the germline V gene. CDR3 nucleotide sequence: TGCAGCGTTGGGGACAGCCCTGGAAACACCATATATTTT. Translated: CSVGDSPGNTIYF.

The CDR3 nucleotides read TGTGCCATCAGTGCGCGGCTAGCGGGGGGTGGGGTCGAGGAGACCCAGTACTTC. Amino acids: CAISARLAGGGVEETQYF. The genes are TRBV10-3 and TRBJ2-5; TRBD2 agrees at 11 bases. Per the germline V gene, CDR1 is ENHRY and CDR2 is SYGVKD. This CDR3 has 18 residues. V was pared by 4 bases and J by 5 bases, with 15 bases of the junction left unmatched.

This clonotype occurred many times. This chain uses TRBV12-3 or TRBV12-4 with TRBJ2-1, with D perhaps matching TRBD2 (6 bases). The CDR3 spans 17 residues. Trimming removed 3 bases from V and 5 bases from J, with 20 bases in between. The CDR3 DNA reads as TGTGCCAGCAGTTTGTACCAATGGAGGGCGGGGAACAATGAGCAGTTCTTC. Residues: CASSLYQWRAGNNEQFF.